The 30 T cell receptor beta chains below come from one sample, sequenced in a study of T cells after posttransplantation cyclophosphamide. Cyclophosphamide on days +3 and +4 followed busulfan-fludarabine conditioning and a marrow graft. Produced via immunoSEQ multiplex PCR; TCRdb's table is partial and in-frame only. The sample presents about 14,000 clones, none singletons. The sequences come from PBMCs, collected 950 to 1,200 days after allogeneic stem cell transplant with posttransplant cyclophosphamide. Every receptor here comes from a female patient aged 40-50 years who received an allogeneic stem cell transplant from a related donor, was CMV-positive, and had no GVHD. Some T cells may be supplied by the graft donor.

This clone was detected ten times or more. The rearrangement joins TRBV20-1 to TRBJ1-1; TRBD1 matches at 7 bases. CDR3 length: 11 amino acids. V shed 4 bases and J 7 bases; nucleotides not matched to a gene: 3. Germline CDR1 and CDR2: DFQATT and SNEGSKA (reference sequence). This chain's CDR3 is CSATRDSEAFF. The CDR3 nucleotides are TGCAGTGCTACCCGGGACAGTGAAGCTTTCTTT.

This clone was detected ten times or more. This chain joins TRBV5-6 and TRBJ2-4; 7 positions match TRBD1. The length of the CDR3 is 16 residues. Unmatched junction bases numbered 8, after V lost 5 bases and J lost 0 bases. Germline values: CDR1 SGHDT, CDR2 YYEEEE. The CDR3 region has the DNA TGTGCCAGCAGGCAAGGGACAGTACTAGCCAAAAACATTCAGTACTTC. It encodes CASRQGTVLAKNIQYF.

This clone occurred a few times. The chain joins TRBV9 to TRBJ2-3, with 10 bases matching TRBD1. CDR1 and CDR2 from the germline V gene are SGDLS and YYNGEE. The CDR3 is made up of 17 amino acids. Trimming removed 0 bases from V and 2 bases from J; junction bases left unmatched: 6. CDR3 protein: CASSVAGQGDITDTQYF. CDR3 nucleotide sequence: TGTGCCAGCAGCGTAGCCGGACAGGGGGATATCACAGATACGCAGTATTTT.

There are many counts of this clone. The V gene is TRBV9, the J gene TRBJ2-7; 7 nucleotides match TRBD1. V trimming: 0 bases; J trimming: 1 base; junction bases outside the gene matches: 7. The CDR3 contains 16 residues. Germline V lookup: CDR1 SGDLS, CDR2 YYNGEE. Written as DNA, the CDR3 is TGTGCCAGCAGCGTAGCGGCAGGGGGTTATTCCTACGAGCAGTACTTC. Translation gives CASSVAAGGYSYEQYF.

This clone is judged medium-sized (0.01 to 0.1%). The chain is built from TRBV4-2 and TRBJ1-4; tentatively, D is TRBD1 (6 bases). The germline CDR1 and CDR2 sequences are LGHNA and YNFKEQ. Trimming took off 5 bases at V and 0 bases at J, with 13 bases between the two ends. The CDR3 consists of 16 residues. In nucleotides, the CDR3 is TGTGCCAGCAGCTTCCCGAGGACAGCAACTAATGAAAAACTGTTTTTT. This translates into CASSFPRTATNEKLFF.

This clone appeared many times. The V gene is TRBV5-1, the J gene TRBJ1-5; D gene unclear. From germline, CDR1 is SGHRS and CDR2 YFSETQ. The CDR3 consists of 14 residues. V was pared by 4 bases and J by 0 bases, with 8 bases between. CDR3 residues: CASSRGDSNQPQHF. The CDR3 DNA sequence: TGCGCCAGCAGCCGCGGGGATAGCAATCAGCCCCAGCATTTT.

The chain recombines TRBV5-1 with TRBJ1-1, with a tentative D call TRBD1 (6 bases). The CDR3 is made up of 14 amino acids. CDR1 and CDR2 (germline): SGHRS, YFSETQ. V lost 2 bases to trimming and J lost 2 bases, with 10 bases between them. CDR3: CASSFRGQNTEAFF. The CDR3, as DNA: TGCGCCAGCAGCTTCAGGGGACAAAACACTGAAGCTTTCTTT.

There are many counts of this clone. This rearrangement joins TRBV2 to TRBJ2-2; TRBD1 agrees at 8 bases. This CDR3 region has 14 residues. V gave up 4 bases and J gave up 7 bases; unmatched junction bases: 5. Germline-derived CDR1 and CDR2 are SNHLY and FYNNEI. CDR3 amino acids: CASSGTGIYGELFF. The CDR3 DNA sequence: TGTGCCAGCAGTGGGACAGGGATATACGGGGAGCTGTTTTTT.

This clone has ten or more counts. The gene calls are TRBV29-1 and TRBJ1-1; no clear D. CDR3 length: 13 amino acids. The germline CDR1 and CDR2 sequences are SQVTM and ANQGSEA. V was clipped by 2 bases and J by 0 bases, with 7 bases between them. CDR3 DNA sequence: TGCAGCGTTGAAAGGAGACTGAACACTGAAGCTTTCTTT. Its protein is CSVERRLNTEAFF.

The chain is built from TRBV29-1 and TRBJ2-7, with 7 bases aligning to TRBD1. Trimming removed 5 bases from V and 2 bases from J; junction bases left unmatched: 6. The CDR3 runs 13 residues. Germline CDR1 is SQVTM and CDR2 is ANQGSEA. DNA for the CDR3: TGCAGCGTTTGGACAGGTGGGCCCTACGAGCAGTACTTC. Its protein is CSVWTGGPYEQYF.

This clone showed up just a few times. The V gene is TRBV4-2, the J gene TRBJ2-3; TRBD2 agrees at 7 bases. V lost 0 bases to trimming and J lost 3 bases; unmatched junction nucleotides: 3. Germline CDR1 reads LGHNA; CDR2 reads YNFKEQ. The CDR3 runs to 15 residues. CDR3 in amino acids: CASSQEGRGTDTQYF. Here the CDR3 DNA reads TGTGCCAGCAGCCAAGAGGGGCGGGGGACAGATACGCAGTATTTT.

This clone was recorded many times. The genes are TRBV5-1 and TRBJ2-3, with D unclear. V was clipped by 2 bases and J by 4 bases, with 11 bases between them. The CDR3 runs to 14 residues. CDR1 SGHRS and CDR2 YFSETQ come from the germline V gene. CDR3 residues: CASSFISSADTQYF. CDR3 coding DNA: TGCGCCAGCAGCTTTATAAGTTCGGCAGATACGCAGTATTTT.

This clone was seen ten or more times. This chain connects TRBV9 to TRBJ2-7; D possibly corresponds to TRBD2 (5 bases). The CDR3 loop spans 15 amino acids. V was shortened by 4 bases and J by 2 bases, with 16 bases between the two germline ends. Germline assignment: CDR1 SGDLS and CDR2 YYNGEE. The DNA of the CDR3 is TGTGCCAGCAGCCCCTCGGGATTACCAACCTACGAGCAGTACTTC. Protein sequence: CASSPSGLPTYEQYF.

The sample holds many counts of this clone. The chain combines TRBV11-2 with TRBJ2-7; maybe TRBD2 (6 bases). The V end lost 1 base, the J end lost 0 bases, and 16 bases lay between the germline ends. Per the germline V gene, CDR1 is SGHAT and CDR2 is FQNNGV. The CDR3 has 17 residues. The CDR3 protein is CASSLANRGLSSYEQYF. In nucleotides, the CDR3 is TGTGCCAGCAGCTTAGCGAATCGGGGGTTGAGCTCCTACGAGCAGTACTTC.

The chain carries TRBV6-6 and TRBJ1-2; D might be TRBD1 (5 bases). Trimming left V 0 bases short and J 3 bases short, with 11 bases between. Germline CDR1 reads MNHNY; CDR2 reads SVGAGI (reference sequence). The CDR3 loop spans 15 amino acids. CDR3 coding DNA: TGTGCCAGCAGTTACTCGATCTTACAGGACTATGGCTACACCTTC. This translates into CASSYSILQDYGYTF.

This clone was seen repeatedly, ten times or more. This chain joins TRBV6-5 and TRBJ2-7, with D perhaps TRBD1 (5 bases). The V and J ends lost 0 bases and 2 bases respectively, with 14 bases between them. CDR1 and CDR2 (germline): MNHEY, SVGAGI. The CDR3 has 16 residues. The CDR3: CASSYSPLSTAYEQYF. CDR3 nucleotide sequence: TGTGCCAGCAGTTACTCTCCCCTTTCGACAGCCTACGAGCAGTACTTC.

The table lists this clone with many counts. Here the CDR3 DNA reads TGTGCCAGCAGCGTAGGGAGCGGGGATCTTGGTGAGCAGTTCTTC. As protein: CASSVGSGDLGEQFF. V gene TRBV9 combines with J gene TRBJ2-1, with TRBD2 matching over 7 bases. Germline CDR1 and CDR2: SGDLS and YYNGEE. The CDR3 loop spans 15 amino acids. V lost 0 bases and J lost 9; bases outside the gene matches: 9.

This clone has at least ten counts. This sequence joins TRBV4-3 and TRBJ1-2; D not resolved. Germline V gene lookup returns CDR1 LGHNA and CDR2 YSLEER. The V end lost 0 bases, the J end lost 1 base, and 9 bases lay between the germline ends. The CDR3 runs 15 residues. For the CDR3, the DNA is TGCGCCAGCAGCCAAGAGAACCGGGTTAACTATGGCTACACCTTC. Its protein is CASSQENRVNYGYTF.

In this sample, this clone turned up many times. The rearrangement links TRBV7-9 to TRBJ2-7, with unresolved D. Per the germline V gene, CDR1 is SEHNR and CDR2 is FQNEAQ (reference sequence). The CDR3 has 12 amino acids. V lost 5 bases and J lost 4, with 9 bases in between. The DNA for the CDR3 is TGTGCCAGCAGCCGGGTACCATACGAGCAGTACTTC. It encodes CASSRVPYEQYF.

This clone was recorded a few times. The chain combines TRBV6-5 with TRBJ1-5, with D unclear. This CDR3 has 12 residues. The ends were cut back, 6 bases at V and 11 bases at J, with 14 bases in the middle. Germline lookup yields CDR1 MNHEY and CDR2 SVGAGI. This CDR3 is CASSPSKEAQHF. CDR3 bases: TGTGCCAGCAGCCCCTCCAAAGAGGCCCAGCATTTT.

This clone was seen many times. The V call is TRBV9, the J call TRBJ2-3, with 10 bases fitting TRBD2. CDR3 length: 16 amino acids. V trimming: 3 bases; J trimming: 2 bases; junction bases outside the gene matches: 6. Germline V gene data show CDR1 as SGDLS and CDR2 as YYNGEE. This CDR3 is CASSGSSGGPTDTQYF. Written as DNA, the CDR3 is TGTGCCAGCAGCGGATCTAGCGGGGGACCCACAGATACGCAGTATTTT.

This clone was seen at least ten times. The chain combines TRBV7-2 with TRBJ2-2; tentatively, D is TRBD2 (5 bases). V was shortened by 0 bases and J by 6 bases, with 8 bases between the two germline ends. Germline V gene data show CDR1 as SGHTA and CDR2 as FQGNSA. This CDR3 is 14 amino acids long. CDR3 sequence (DNA): TGTGCCAGCAGCTTAGCTCTTAGCGCCGGGGAGCTGTTTTTT. Protein sequence: CASSLALSAGELFF.

This clone was observed at least ten times. The chain employs TRBV5-6 and TRBJ2-7; TRBD1 matches at 9 bases. Trimming at V came to 5 bases and at J to 5 bases, leaving 11 bases not matched to a gene. This CDR3 is built from 15 residues. In germline, CDR1 is SGHDT, CDR2 YYEEEE. The CDR3 reads CASSRFRDRDNEQYF. The CDR3 DNA follows: TGTGCCAGCAGTAGATTCCGGGACAGGGACAACGAGCAGTACTTC.

To note about this clone: A read error may produce the germline difference seen at one junction end. V gene TRBV6-5 combines with J gene TRBJ2-7; weak D call: TRBD1 (6 bases). CDR1 is MNHEY, CDR2 SVGAGI, per germline. The CDR3 sequence is 15 residues long. CDR3 residues: CASSYPEDSTYEQHF. The CDR3, as DNA: TGTGCCAGCAGTTACCCAGAGGACAGTACCTACGAGCAGCACTTC.

This clone came up many times. The rearrangement joins TRBV6-5 to TRBJ1-5; D is ambiguous. Germline V gene sequence: CDR1 MNHEY, CDR2 SVGAGI. With 6 bases removed from V and 4 bases from J, the gap between germline ends came to 16 bases. The CDR3 runs 15 residues. The CDR3 is CASRQTAEPNQPQHF. As DNA, the CDR3 is TGTGCCAGCAGACAAACAGCAGAACCAAATCAGCCCCAGCATTTT.

This clone was seen only a few times. This sequence joins TRBV27 and TRBJ2-2; TRBD2 agrees at 7 bases. J was trimmed by 6 bases and V by 5 bases; bases with no gene match: 9. Germline V CDR1 and CDR2: MNHEY, SMNVEV (reference sequence). The CDR3 consists of 15 residues. This chain's CDR3 is CASSAAGRVAGELFF. CDR3 DNA: TGTGCCAGCAGTGCCGCAGGGAGGGTTGCCGGGGAGCTGTTTTTT.

This clone was detected a few times. The chain employs TRBV19 and TRBJ1-5; 11 bases agree with TRBD1. The CDR3 loop spans 14 amino acids. CDR1 and CDR2 from the germline V gene are LNHDA and SQIVND (reference sequence). V was pared by 6 bases and J by 7 bases, with 5 bases of the junction left unmatched. The CDR3, as DNA: TGTGCCAGTAGCTTGGGGACAGGGGGACAGCCCCAGCATTTT. It specifies CASSLGTGGQPQHF. Complete variable domain (other parts from reference TRBV19 and TRBJ1-5): DGGITQSPKYLFRKEGQNVTLSCEQNLNHDAMYWYRQDPGQGLRLIYYSQIVNDFQKGDIAEGYSVSREKKESFPLTVTSAQKNPTAFYLCASSLGTGGQPQHFGDGTRLSIL.

In its sample, this clone was seen many times. The J gene is TRBJ1-5, the V gene TRBV2, with 12 bases identical to TRBD1. The CDR3 has 17 amino acids. Germline trimming cut 6 bases from V and 2 bases from J; bases unmatched to any gene: 8. Germline CDR1 reads SNHLY; CDR2 reads FYNNEI. CDR3 sequence: CASRRDRGRHGNQPQHF. CDR3 DNA sequence: TGTGCCAGCAGGCGGGACAGGGGGCGCCATGGCAATCAGCCCCAGCATTTT.

This rearrangement joins TRBV5-1 to TRBJ2-4; D is unresolved. The CDR3 contains 15 residues. The germline V gene has CDR1 SGHRS and CDR2 YFSETQ. V was trimmed by 0 bases and J by 2 bases, leaving 9 bases between them. DNA of the CDR3: TGCGCCAGCAGCTTGGACTTCCATCCCAAAAACATTCAGTACTTC. Translating it yields CASSLDFHPKNIQYF. The full variable domain, in which reference TRBV5-1 and TRBJ2-4 provide the parts outside the CDR3, is KAGVTQTPRYLIKTRGQQVTLSCSPISGHRSVSWYQQTPGQGLQFLFEYFSETQRNKGNFPGRFSGRQFSNSRSEMNVSTLELGDSALYLCASSLDFHPKNIQYFGAGTRLSVL.

The J gene is TRBJ1-4, the V gene TRBV19; 11 bases match TRBD1. V shed 5 bases and J 6 bases; nucleotides not matched to a gene: 5. Per germline, CDR1 LNHDA and CDR2 SQIVND (reference sequence). The CDR3 extends over 15 amino acids. In DNA form, the CDR3 reads TGTGCCAGTAGTCTCGGACAGGGGGCTTATGAAAAACTGTTTTTT. It is translated as CASSLGQGAYEKLFF.